This T cell receptor (beta chain) was sequenced in a study of neurological immune-mediated disorders. The unsorted libraries originated from 2 million PBMCs kept at -80 C. CDR3 size: 13 residues. V lost 4 bases, J lost 4 bases, and 11 bases lay in between. Germline values: CDR1 SGHRS, CDR2 YFSETQ. This clonotype was found many times. 5'RACE employing 10-nucleotide random UMIs yielded the cDNA. TCRdb processed the 5' RACE reads anew with MiXCR; each CDR3 protein has one entry. The sample gives fewer than 60,000 distinct CDR3 sequences, approximately 10% of which show up once; 5.3% is in the top ten. The rearrangement uses TRBV5-1 and TRBJ1-1; no reliable D call. Material: PBMCs. The clonotype originates from a man between 65 and 85 years old with HTLV-1-associated myelopathy (HAM/TSP). The DNA for the CDR3 is TGCGCCAGCAGCGAGGGTCTGGGCACTGAAGCTTTCTTT. It is translated as CASSEGLGTEAFF.